Here is one T cell receptor (beta chain) with its context. What it binds is unknown. Sequenced by immunoSEQ multiplex PCR; TCRdb stores in-frame clones only, minus some. The sample records roughly 100,000 clones, roughly 80% being singletons. Unstimulated PBMCs were sorted into CD3+CD4+ and CD3+CD8+ populations. This record comes from a study of T cell clones after liver transplantation. At the level of the study: As an antigen-independent comparator, third-party-reactive TCRbeta sequences came from pre-transplant mixed lymphocyte reactions. Tolerant meant at least one year fully off immunosuppression without liver enzymes above twice normal.

Whole-study results and caveats: Donor-reactive sequences fell more than third party-reactive ones, suggesting partial deletion.

The CDR3 is 17 residues long. Germline V CDR1 and CDR2: MDHEN, SYDVKM. V shed 4 bases, J shed 5 bases, and the junction held 11 bases outside the gene matches. Sequences were derived from CD4+ T cells from blood, sampled about 50 months after liver transplant. This clonotype was sampled from a human patient who received a liver transplant. Some T cells may originate from the graft donor. The chain combines TRBV28 with TRBJ2-5; 12 positions match TRBD1. The CDR3 region has the DNA TGTGCCAGCAGTTCGACTCCCGGGACAGGGGGCGGGGAGACCCAGTACTTC. Translation: CASSSTPGTGGGETQYF.